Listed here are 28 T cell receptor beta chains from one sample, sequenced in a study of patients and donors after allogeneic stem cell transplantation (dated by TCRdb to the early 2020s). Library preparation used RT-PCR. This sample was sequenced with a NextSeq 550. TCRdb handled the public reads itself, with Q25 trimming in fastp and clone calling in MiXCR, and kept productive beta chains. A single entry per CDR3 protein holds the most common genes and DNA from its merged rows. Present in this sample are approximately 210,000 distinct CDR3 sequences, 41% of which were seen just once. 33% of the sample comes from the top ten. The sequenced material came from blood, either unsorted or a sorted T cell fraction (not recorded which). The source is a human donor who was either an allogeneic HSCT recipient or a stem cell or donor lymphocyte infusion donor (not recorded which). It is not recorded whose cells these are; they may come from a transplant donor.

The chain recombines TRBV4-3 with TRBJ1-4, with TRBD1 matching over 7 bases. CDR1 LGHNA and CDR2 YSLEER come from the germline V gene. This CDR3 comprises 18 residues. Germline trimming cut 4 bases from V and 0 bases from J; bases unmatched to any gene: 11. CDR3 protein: CASSPRDSEYATNEKLFF. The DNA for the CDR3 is TGCGCCAGCAGCCCCCGGGACAGCGAGTATGCAACTAATGAAAAACTGTTTTTT.

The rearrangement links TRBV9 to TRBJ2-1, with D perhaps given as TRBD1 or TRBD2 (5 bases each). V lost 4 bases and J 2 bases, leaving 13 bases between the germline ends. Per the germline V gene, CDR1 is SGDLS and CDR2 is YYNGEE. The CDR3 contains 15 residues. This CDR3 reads CASSPSQGPYNEQFF. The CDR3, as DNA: TGTGCCAGCAGCCCCTCCCAGGGACCCTACAATGAGCAGTTCTTC.

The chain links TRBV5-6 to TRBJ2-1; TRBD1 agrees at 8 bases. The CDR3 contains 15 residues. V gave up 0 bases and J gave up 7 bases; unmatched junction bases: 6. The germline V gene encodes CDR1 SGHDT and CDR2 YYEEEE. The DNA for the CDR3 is TGTGCCAGCAGCTTGGGGCAGGGGGCCGGGAATGAGCAGTTCTTC. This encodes CASSLGQGAGNEQFF.

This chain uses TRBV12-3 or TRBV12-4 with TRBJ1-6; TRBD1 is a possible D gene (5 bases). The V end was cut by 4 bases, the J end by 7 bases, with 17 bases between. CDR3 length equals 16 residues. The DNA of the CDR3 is TGTGCCAGCAGTTCCTCGGACATCAGGGACAATTCACCCCTCCACTTT. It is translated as CASSSSDIRDNSPLHF.

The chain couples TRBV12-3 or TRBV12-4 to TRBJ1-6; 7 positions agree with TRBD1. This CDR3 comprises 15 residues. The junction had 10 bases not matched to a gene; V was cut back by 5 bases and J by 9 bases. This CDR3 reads CASSRQGIGTSPLHF. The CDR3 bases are TGTGCCAGCAGTAGACAGGGAATAGGGACTTCACCCCTCCACTTT.

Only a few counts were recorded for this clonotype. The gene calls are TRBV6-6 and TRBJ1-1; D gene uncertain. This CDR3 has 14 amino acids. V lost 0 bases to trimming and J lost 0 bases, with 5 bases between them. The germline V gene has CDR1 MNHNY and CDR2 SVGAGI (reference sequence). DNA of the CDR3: TGTGCCAGCAGTTACTCCAGTCTGAACACTGAAGCTTTCTTT. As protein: CASSYSSLNTEAFF.

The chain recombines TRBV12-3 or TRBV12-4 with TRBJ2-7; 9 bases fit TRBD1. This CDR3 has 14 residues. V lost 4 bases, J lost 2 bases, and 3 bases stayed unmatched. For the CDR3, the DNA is TGTGCCAGCAGTTCGGGACAGGGCCCCTACGAGCAGTACTTC. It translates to CASSSGQGPYEQYF.

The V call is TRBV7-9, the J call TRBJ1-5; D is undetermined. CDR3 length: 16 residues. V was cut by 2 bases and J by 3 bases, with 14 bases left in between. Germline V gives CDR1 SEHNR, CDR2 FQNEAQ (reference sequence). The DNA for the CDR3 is TGTGCCAGCAGCTTAACCGGGCCGACTCTCAATCAGCCCCAGCATTTT. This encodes CASSLTGPTLNQPQHF.

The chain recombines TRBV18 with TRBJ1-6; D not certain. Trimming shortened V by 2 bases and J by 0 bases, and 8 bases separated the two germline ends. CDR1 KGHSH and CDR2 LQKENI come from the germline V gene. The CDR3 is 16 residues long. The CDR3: CASSPGVSSYNSPLHF. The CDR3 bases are TGTGCCAGCTCACCAGGGGTCAGCTCCTATAATTCACCCCTCCACTTT.

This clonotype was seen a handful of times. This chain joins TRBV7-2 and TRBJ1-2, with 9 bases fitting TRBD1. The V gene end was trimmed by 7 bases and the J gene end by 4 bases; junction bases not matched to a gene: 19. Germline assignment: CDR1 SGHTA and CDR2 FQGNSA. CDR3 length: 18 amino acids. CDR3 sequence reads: CASNTLQDRGGFFYGYTF. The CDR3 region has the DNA TGTGCCAGCAACACCCTACAAGACAGGGGGGGATTCTTCTATGGCTACACCTTC.

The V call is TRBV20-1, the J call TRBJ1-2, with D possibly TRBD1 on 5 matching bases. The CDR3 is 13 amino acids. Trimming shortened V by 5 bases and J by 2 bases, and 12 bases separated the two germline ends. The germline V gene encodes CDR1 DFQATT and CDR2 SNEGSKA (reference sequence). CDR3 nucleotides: TGCAGTGCTGTCTTTCGGGGGAACTATGGCTACACCTTC. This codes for CSAVFRGNYGYTF.

CDR3 amino acids: CASSPSGRTPDTQYF. The CDR3 DNA reads TGTGCCAGCAGTCCTAGCGGGAGAACCCCAGATACGCAGTATTTT. V and J are TRBV6-5 and TRBJ2-3, with 10 bases identical to TRBD2. This CDR3 region has 15 residues. Germline CDR1 is MNHEY and CDR2 is SVGAGI. Unmatched junction bases numbered 6, after V lost 5 bases and J lost 4 bases.

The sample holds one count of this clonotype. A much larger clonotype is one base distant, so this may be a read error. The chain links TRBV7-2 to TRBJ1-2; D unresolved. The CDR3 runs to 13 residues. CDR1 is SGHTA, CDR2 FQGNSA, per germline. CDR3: CASSFAGYYSYTF. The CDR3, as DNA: TGTGCCAGCAGCTTCGCGGGATACTATAGCTACACCTTC.

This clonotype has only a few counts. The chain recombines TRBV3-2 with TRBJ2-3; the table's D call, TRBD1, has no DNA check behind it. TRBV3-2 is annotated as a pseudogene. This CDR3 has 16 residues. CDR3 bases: TGTGCCAGCAGCCAAGAAGACAGACTCAGACCAGATACGCAGTATTTT. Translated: CASSQEDRLRPDTQYF.

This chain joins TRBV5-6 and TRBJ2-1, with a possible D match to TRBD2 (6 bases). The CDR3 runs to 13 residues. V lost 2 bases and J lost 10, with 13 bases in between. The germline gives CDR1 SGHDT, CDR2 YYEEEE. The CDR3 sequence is CASSFSSAWEQFF. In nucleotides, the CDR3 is TGTGCCAGCAGCTTCTCTAGCGCCTGGGAGCAGTTCTTC.

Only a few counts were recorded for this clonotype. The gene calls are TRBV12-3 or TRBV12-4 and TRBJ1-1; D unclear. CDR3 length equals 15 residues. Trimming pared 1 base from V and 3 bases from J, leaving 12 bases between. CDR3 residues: CASSLGLGYYTEAFF. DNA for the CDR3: TGTGCCAGCAGTTTAGGATTAGGGTACTACACTGAAGCTTTCTTT.

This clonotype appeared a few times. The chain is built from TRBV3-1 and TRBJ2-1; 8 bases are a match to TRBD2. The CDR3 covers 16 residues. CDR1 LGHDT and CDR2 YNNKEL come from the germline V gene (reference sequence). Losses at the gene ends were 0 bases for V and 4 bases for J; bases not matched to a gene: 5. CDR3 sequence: CASSQDLGLGYNEQFF. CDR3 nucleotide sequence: TGTGCCAGCAGCCAAGACTTGGGACTAGGGTACAATGAGCAGTTCTTC.

Written as DNA, the CDR3 is TGCGCCAGCAGCCGGTCAGGGGATAGCAATCAGCCCCAGCATTTT. Its translation: CASSRSGDSNQPQHF. The V gene is TRBV4-3, the J gene TRBJ1-5, with D perhaps matching TRBD1 (6 bases). The CDR3 is made up of 15 amino acids. CDR1 is LGHNA and CDR2 is YSLEER in the germline V gene. With 4 bases removed from V and 0 bases from J, the gap between germline ends came to 10 bases.

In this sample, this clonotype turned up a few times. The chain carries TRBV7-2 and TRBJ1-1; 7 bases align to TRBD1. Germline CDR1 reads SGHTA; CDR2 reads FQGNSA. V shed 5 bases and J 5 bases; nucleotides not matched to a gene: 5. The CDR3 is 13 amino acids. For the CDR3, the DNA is TGTGCCAGCAGCACCCAACAGGGGACTGAAGCTTTCTTT. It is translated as CASSTQQGTEAFF.

CDR3 DNA: TGCGCCAGCAGCCAAGAACAGGGCGGGGGGCCCACAGATACGCAGTATTTT. Protein product: CASSQEQGGGPTDTQYF. The rearrangement joins TRBV4-1 to TRBJ2-3; 8 nucleotides agree with TRBD2. Germline CDR1 is MGHRA and CDR2 is YSYEKL. The CDR3 consists of 17 residues. The J segment lost 2 bases and the V segment lost 0 bases, leaving 7 bases of the junction unmatched.

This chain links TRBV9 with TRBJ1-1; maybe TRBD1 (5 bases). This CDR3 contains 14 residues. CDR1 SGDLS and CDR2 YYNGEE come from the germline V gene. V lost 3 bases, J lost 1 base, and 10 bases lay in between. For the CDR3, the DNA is TGTGCCAGCAGCGCCTCAGGACAGAACACTGAAGCTTTCTTT. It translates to CASSASGQNTEAFF.

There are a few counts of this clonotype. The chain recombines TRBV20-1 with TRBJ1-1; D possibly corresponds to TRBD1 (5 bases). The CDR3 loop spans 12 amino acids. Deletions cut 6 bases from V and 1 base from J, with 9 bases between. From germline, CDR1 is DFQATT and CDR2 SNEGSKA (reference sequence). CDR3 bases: TGCAGTGCCCCTAGGGGGAACACTGAAGCTTTCTTT. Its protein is CSAPRGNTEAFF.

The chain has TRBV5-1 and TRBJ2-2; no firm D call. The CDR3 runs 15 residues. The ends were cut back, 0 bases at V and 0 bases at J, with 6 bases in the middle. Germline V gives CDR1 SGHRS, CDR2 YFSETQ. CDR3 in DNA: TGCGCCAGCAGCTTGGTTACTGCGAACACCGGGGAGCTGTTTTTT. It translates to CASSLVTANTGELFF.

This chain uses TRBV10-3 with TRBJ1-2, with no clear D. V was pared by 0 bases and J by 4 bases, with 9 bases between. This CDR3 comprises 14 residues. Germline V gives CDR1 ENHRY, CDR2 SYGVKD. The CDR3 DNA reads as TGTGCCATCAGTGAGTCAGACCTCCCCTATGGCTACACCTTC. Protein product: CAISESDLPYGYTF.

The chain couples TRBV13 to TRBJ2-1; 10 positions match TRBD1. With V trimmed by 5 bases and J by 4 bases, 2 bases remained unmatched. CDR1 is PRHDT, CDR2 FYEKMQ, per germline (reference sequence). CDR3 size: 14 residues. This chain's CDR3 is CASSADRGYNEQFF. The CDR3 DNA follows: TGTGCCAGCAGCGCGGACAGGGGGTACAATGAGCAGTTCTTC. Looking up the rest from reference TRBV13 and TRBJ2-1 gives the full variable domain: AAGVIQSPRHLIKEKRETATLKCYPIPRHDTVYWYQQGPGQDPQFLISFYEKMQSDKGSIPDRFSAQQFSDYHSELNMSSLELGDSALYFCASSADRGYNEQFFGPGTRLTVL.

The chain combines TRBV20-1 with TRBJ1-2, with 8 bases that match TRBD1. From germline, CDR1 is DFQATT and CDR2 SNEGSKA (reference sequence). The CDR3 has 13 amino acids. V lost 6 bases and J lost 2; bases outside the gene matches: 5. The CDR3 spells CSARTGLNYGYTF. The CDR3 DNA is TGCAGTGCAAGGACAGGGTTAAACTATGGCTACACCTTC.

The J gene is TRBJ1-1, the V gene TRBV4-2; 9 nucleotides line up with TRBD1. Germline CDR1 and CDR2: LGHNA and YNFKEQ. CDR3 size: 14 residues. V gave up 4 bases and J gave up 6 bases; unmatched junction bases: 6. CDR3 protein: CASSLPRTGAEAFF. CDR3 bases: TGTGCCAGCAGCCTCCCGAGGACAGGGGCTGAAGCTTTCTTT.

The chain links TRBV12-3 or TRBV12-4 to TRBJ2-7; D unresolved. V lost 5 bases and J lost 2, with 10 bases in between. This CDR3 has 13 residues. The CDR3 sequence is CASSEGNAYEQYF. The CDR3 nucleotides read TGTGCCAGCAGTGAAGGGAACGCCTACGAGCAGTACTTC.